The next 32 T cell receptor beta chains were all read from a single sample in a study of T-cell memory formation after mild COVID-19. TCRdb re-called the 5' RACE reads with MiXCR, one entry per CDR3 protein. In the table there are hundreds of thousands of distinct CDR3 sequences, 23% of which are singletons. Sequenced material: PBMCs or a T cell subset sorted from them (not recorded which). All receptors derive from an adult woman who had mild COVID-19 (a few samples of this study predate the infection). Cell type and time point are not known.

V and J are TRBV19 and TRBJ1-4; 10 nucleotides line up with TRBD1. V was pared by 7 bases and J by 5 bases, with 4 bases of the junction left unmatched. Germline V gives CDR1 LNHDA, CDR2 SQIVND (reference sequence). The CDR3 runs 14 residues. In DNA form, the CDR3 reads TGTGCCAGTACTATGGACAGGGGGAATGAAAAACTGTTTTTT. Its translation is CASTMDRGNEKLFF. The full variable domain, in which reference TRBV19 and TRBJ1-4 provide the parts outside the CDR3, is DGGITQSPKYLFRKEGQNVTLSCEQNLNHDAMYWYRQDPGQGLRLIYYSQIVNDFQKGDIAEGYSVSREKKESFPLTVTSAQKNPTAFYLCASTMDRGNEKLFFGSGTQLSVL.

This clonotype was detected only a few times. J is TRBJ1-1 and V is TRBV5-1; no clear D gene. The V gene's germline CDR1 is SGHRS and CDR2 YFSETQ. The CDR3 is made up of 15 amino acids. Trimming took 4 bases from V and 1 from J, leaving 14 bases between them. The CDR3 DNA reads TGCGCCAGCAGCCCGGGTTACTCTGGGAACACTGAAGCTTTCTTT. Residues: CASSPGYSGNTEAFF.

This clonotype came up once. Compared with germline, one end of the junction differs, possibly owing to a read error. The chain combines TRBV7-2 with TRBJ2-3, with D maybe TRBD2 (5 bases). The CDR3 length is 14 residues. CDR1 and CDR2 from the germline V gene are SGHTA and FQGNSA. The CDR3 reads CASNLARSTDTQYF. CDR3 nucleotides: TGTGCCAGCAACTTAGCGCGAAGCACAGATACGCAGTATTTT. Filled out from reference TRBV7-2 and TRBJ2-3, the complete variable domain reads GAGVSQSPSNKVTEKGKDVELRCDPISGHTALYWYRQSLGQGLEFLIYFQGNSAPDKSGLPSDRFSAERTGGSVSTLTIQRTQQEDSAVYLCASNLARSTDTQYFGPGTRLTVL.

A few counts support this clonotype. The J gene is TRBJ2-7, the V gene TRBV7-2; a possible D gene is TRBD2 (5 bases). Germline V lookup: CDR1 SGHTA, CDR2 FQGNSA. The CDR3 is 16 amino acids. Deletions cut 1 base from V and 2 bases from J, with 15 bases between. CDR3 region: CASSLGVRTPPYEQYF. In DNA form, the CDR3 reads TGTGCCAGCAGCTTAGGTGTTAGGACTCCCCCCTACGAGCAGTACTTC.

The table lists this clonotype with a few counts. CDR3 loop: CASSKWGLAAYNEQFF. CDR3 coding DNA: TGTGCCAGCAGCAAGTGGGGACTAGCTGCTTACAATGAGCAGTTCTTC. The chain has TRBV21-1 and TRBJ2-1; the table names TRBD2, a call not compared with the DNA. TRBV21-1 has pseudogene status. CDR3 length equals 16 residues.

The CDR3, as DNA: TGTGCCAGCAGCCCGGAAGGGCTCACTGAAGCTTTCTTT. Residues: CASSPEGLTEAFF. This rearrangement joins TRBV7-9 to TRBJ1-1, with no clear D. The V end was cut by 5 bases, the J end by 4 bases, with 11 bases between. This CDR3 has 13 amino acids. Germline V gives CDR1 SEHNR, CDR2 FQNEAQ (reference sequence).

CDR3 DNA sequence: TGTGCCAGCAGCCAAAAGGGCGGGGGGGCATATGAGCAGTTCTTC. Protein sequence: CASSQKGGGAYEQFF. V and J are TRBV3-1 and TRBJ2-1, with TRBD2 matching over 9 bases. CDR3 length: 15 residues. Germline CDR1 is LGHDT and CDR2 is YNNKEL (reference sequence). V lost 2 bases and J lost 8; bases outside the gene matches: 7.

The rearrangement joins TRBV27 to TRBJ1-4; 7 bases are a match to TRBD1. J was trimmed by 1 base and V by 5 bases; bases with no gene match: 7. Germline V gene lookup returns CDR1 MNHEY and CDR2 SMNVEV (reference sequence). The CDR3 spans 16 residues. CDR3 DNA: TGTGCCAGCAGTCCGGGACAGACATTAACTAATGAAAAACTGTTTTTT. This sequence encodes CASSPGQTLTNEKLFF.

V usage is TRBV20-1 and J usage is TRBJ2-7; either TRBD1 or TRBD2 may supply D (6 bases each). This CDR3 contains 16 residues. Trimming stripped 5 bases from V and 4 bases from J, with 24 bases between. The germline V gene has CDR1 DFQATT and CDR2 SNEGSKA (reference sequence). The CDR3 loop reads CSADAPGRGGEYEQYF. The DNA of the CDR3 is TGCAGTGCTGACGCCCCGGGCAGGGGAGGAGAGTACGAGCAGTACTTC.

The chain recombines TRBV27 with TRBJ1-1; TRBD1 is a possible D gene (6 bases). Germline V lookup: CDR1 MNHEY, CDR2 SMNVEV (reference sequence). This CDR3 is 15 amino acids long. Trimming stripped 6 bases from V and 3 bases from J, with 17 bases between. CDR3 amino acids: CASSSLGGEDTEAFF. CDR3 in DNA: TGTGCCAGCAGCTCTTTGGGGGGCGAAGACACTGAAGCTTTCTTT.

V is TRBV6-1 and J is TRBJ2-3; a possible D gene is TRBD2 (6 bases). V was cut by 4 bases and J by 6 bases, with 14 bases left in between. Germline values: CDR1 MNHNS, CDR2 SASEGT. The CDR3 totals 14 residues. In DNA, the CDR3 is TGTGCCAGCAGTGCAGGCGGGATCCTTGATACGCAGTATTTT. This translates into CASSAGGILDTQYF.

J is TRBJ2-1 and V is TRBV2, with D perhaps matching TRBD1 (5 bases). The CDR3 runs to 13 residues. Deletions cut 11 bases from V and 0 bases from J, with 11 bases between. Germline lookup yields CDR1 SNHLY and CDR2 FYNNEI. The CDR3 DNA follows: TGTGCCGTACACAGGAGCTCCTACAATGAGCAGTTCTTC. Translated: CAVHRSSYNEQFF.

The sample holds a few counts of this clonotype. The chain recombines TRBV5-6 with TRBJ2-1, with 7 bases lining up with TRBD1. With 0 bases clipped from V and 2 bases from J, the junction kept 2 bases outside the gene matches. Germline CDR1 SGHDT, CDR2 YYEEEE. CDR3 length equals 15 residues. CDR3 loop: CASSLVRGTYNEQFF. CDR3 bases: TGTGCCAGCAGCTTGGTCAGGGGGACCTACAATGAGCAGTTCTTC.

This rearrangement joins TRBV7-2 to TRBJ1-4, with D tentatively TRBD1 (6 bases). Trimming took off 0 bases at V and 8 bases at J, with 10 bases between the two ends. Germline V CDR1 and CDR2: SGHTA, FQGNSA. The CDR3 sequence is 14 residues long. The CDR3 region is CASSLAGRGEKLFF. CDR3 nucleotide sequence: TGTGCCAGCAGCTTAGCGGGCAGGGGAGAAAAACTGTTTTTT.

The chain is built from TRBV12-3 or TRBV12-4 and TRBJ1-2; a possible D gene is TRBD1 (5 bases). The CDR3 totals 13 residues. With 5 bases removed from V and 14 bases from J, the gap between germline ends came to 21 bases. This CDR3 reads CASSPGRLQEGTF. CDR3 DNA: TGTGCCAGCAGTCCCGGGCGGTTACAGGAGGGGACCTTC.

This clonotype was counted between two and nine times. CDR3 coding DNA: TGTGCCAGCAGCTTAGAGGGACAGCCACAATACGAGCAGTACTTC. Amino acid sequence: CASSLEGQPQYEQYF. The rearrangement links TRBV7-6 to TRBJ2-7; 7 nucleotides align to TRBD1. Germline CDR1 is SGHVS and CDR2 is FNYEAQ. The V segment lost 1 base and the J segment 4 bases; nucleotides outside the gene matches: 7. The length of the CDR3 is 15 residues. Combining the CDR3 with reference TRBV7-6 and TRBJ2-7 gives the whole variable domain GAGVSQSPRYKVTKRGQDVALRCDPISGHVSLYWYRQALGQGPEFLTYFNYEAQQDKSGLPNDRFSAERPEGSISTLTIQRTEQRDSAMYRCASSLEGQPQYEQYFGPGTRLTVT.

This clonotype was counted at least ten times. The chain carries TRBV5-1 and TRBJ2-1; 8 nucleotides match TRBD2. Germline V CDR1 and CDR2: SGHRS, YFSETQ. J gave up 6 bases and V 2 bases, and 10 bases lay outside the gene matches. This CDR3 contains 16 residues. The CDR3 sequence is CASSLTGLAVINEQFF. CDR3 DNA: TGCGCCAGCAGCTTAACAGGACTAGCAGTGATCAATGAGCAGTTCTTC.

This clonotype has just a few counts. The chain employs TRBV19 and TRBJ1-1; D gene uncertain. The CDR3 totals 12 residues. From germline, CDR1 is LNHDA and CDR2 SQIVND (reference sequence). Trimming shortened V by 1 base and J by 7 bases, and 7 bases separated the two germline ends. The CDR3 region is CASSIGQFEAFF. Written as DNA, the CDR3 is TGTGCCAGTAGTATAGGTCAGTTTGAAGCTTTCTTT.

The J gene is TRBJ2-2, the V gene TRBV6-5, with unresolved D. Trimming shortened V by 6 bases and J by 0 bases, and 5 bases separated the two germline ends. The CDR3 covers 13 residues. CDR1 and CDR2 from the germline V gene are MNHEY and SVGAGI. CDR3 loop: CASRVPNTGELFF. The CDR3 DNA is TGTGCCAGCAGGGTGCCGAACACCGGGGAGCTGTTTTTT.

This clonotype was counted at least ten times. CDR3 coding DNA: TGTGCCAGCAGACGACCGGGGCCGAGCTCCTACGAGCAGTACTTC. Its protein is CASRRPGPSSYEQYF. The V gene is TRBV27, the J gene TRBJ2-7, with D perhaps assigned TRBD1 or TRBD2 (5 bases each). This CDR3 has 15 residues. With 6 bases removed from V and 0 bases from J, the gap between germline ends came to 15 bases. In germline, CDR1 is MNHEY, CDR2 SMNVEV (reference sequence).

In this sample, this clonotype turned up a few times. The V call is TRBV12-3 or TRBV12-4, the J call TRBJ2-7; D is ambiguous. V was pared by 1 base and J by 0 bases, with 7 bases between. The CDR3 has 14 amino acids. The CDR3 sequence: CASSLGGNSYEQYF. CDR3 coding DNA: TGTGCCAGCAGTTTAGGGGGAAACTCCTACGAGCAGTACTTC.

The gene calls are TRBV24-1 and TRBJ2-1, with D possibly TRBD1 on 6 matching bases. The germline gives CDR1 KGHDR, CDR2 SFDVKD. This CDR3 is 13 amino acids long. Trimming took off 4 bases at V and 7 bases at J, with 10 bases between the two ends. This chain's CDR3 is CATSDLRGNEQFF. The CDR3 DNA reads TGTGCCACCAGTGACTTAAGGGGGAATGAGCAGTTCTTC.

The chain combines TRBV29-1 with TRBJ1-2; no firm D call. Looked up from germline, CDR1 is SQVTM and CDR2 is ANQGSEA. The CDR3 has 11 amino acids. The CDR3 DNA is TGCAGTACTTTAGCTAACTATGGCTACACCTTC. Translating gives CSTLANYGYTF.

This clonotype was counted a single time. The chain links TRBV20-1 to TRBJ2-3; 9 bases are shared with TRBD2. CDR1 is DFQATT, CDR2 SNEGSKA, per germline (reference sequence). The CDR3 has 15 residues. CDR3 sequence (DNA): TGCAGCGCCCAAGGGCTAGCGGGATGGTTATATACGCAGTATTTT. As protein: CSAQGLAGWLYTQYF.

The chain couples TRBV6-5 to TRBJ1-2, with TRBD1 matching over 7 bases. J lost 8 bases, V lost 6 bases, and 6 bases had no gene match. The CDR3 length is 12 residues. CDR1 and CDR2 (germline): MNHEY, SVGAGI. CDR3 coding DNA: TGTGCCAGCAGAGAGGCAGGGGGGGGCTACACCTTC. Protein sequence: CASREAGGGYTF.

Written as DNA, the CDR3 is TGTGCCAGCAGCTTAGGGAACCCGGGACAGGGCAGGGAGCAGTTCTTC. This gives the protein CASSLGNPGQGREQFF. The rearrangement joins TRBV7-2 to TRBJ2-1; TRBD1 matches 9 bases. J gave up 10 bases and V 1 base, and 11 bases lay outside the gene matches. The length of the CDR3 is 16 residues. From germline, CDR1 is SGHTA and CDR2 FQGNSA.

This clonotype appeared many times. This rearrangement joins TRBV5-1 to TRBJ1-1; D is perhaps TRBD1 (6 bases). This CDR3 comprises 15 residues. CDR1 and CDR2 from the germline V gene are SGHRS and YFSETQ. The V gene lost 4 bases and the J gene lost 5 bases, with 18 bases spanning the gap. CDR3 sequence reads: CASSETGFSNTEAFF. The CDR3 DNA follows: TGCGCCAGCAGCGAGACAGGTTTCAGTAATACTGAAGCTTTCTTT.

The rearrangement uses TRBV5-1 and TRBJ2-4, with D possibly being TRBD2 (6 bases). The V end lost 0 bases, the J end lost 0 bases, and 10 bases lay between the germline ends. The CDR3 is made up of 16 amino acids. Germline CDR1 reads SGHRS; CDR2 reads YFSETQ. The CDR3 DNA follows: TGCGCCAGCAGCTTGGCCTGGGACTCAGCCAAAAACATTCAGTACTTC. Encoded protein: CASSLAWDSAKNIQYF.

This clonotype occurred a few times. The DNA for the CDR3 is TGTGCCAGTAGTGTGGGACAACCTAACACTGAAGCTTTCTTT. Translation: CASSVGQPNTEAFF. The V call is TRBV19, the J call TRBJ1-1; D perhaps matches TRBD1 (6 bases). CDR1 is LNHDA, CDR2 SQIVND, per germline (reference sequence). The V gene lost 5 bases and the J gene lost 2 bases, with 12 bases spanning the gap. This CDR3 has 14 amino acids.

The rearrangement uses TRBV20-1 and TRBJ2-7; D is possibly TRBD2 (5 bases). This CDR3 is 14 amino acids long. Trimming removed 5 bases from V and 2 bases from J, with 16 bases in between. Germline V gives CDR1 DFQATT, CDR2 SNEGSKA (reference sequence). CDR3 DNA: TGCAGTGCTCCCATGCCAGCGGAGGCCTACGAGCAGTACTTC. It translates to CSAPMPAEAYEQYF.

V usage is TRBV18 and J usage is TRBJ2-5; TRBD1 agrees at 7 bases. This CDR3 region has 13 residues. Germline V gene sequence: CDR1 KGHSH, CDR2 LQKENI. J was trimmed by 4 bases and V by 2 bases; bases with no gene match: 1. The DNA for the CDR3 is TGTGCCAGCTCACCAGGGACAGCAGAGACCCAGTACTTC. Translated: CASSPGTAETQYF.

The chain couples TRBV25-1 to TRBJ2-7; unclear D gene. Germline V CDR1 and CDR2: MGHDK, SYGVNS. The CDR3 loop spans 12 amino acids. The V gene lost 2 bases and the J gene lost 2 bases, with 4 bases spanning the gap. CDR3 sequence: CASSEIPYEQYF. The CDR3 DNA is TGTGCCAGCAGTGAAATCCCCTACGAGCAGTACTTC.